One sample yielded the 2 T cell receptor beta chains listed below, sequenced in a study of neoadjuvant nivolumab and ipilimumab in lung cancer. Clones were sequenced by immunoSEQ multiplex PCR, and TCRdb holds only the in-frame ones, with some missing. This table has about 38,000 clones, 89% appearing once. The sequencing here drew on peripheral blood, taken before neoadjuvant nivolumab, alone or with ipilimumab. These receptors came from an adult with non-small cell lung cancer.

J is TRBJ1-1 and V is TRBV6-4; D remains unclear. Between the trimmed V and J ends, which lost 2 bases and 4 bases, there was a span of 17 bases. The CDR3 length is 16 residues. From germline, CDR1 is MRHNA and CDR2 SNTAGT. The CDR3 here is CASSDNGKGRATEAFF. The CDR3 coding sequence is TGTGCCAGCAGTGACAACGGGAAGGGAAGGGCCACTGAAGCTTTCTTT.

The J gene is TRBJ2-7, the V gene TRBV10-3; tentatively, D is TRBD2 (5 bases). The CDR3 contains 13 residues. Germline CDR1 is ENHRY and CDR2 is SYGVKD. V gave up 6 bases and J gave up 1 base, with 10 bases separating them. DNA for the CDR3: TGTGCCATCAGGGGGAGACTATCCTACGAGCAGTACTTC. Residues: CAIRGRLSYEQYF.